This T cell receptor (beta chain) is drawn from a study of patients and donors after allogeneic stem cell transplantation. From the RT-PCR reads, TCRdb called clonotypes with MiXCR, one entry per CDR3 protein. This table holds 410,000 or so distinct CDR3 sequences, roughly 16% found once. The CDR3 spans 17 residues. The TCR comes from a human donor who was either an allogeneic HSCT recipient or a stem cell or donor lymphocyte infusion donor (not recorded which). It is not recorded whose cells these are; they may come from a transplant donor. V gene TRBV21-1 combines with J gene TRBJ1-6; the table assigns TRBD1, which was not confirmed against the DNA. TRBV21-1 has pseudogene status. The specimen sequenced was blood, either unsorted or a sorted T cell fraction (not recorded which). In nucleotides, the CDR3 is TGTGCCAGCAGCAAAGCAAAGACAGGGATTTTGCACTCACCCCTCCACTTT. Translation: CASSKAKTGILHSPLHF.